These 31 T cell receptor beta chains originate from one sample sequenced in a study of blood T cell repertoires in COVID-19. Profiling relied on immunoSEQ multiplex PCR, and the TCRdb table lists in-frame clones only, not all of them. The table includes approximately 180,000 clones, about 78% detected once. The sample comprised PBMCs or T cells enriched from blood (not recorded which). These receptor sequences come from a woman aged 50 to 65 who had recovered from COVID-19.

J is TRBJ2-7 and V is TRBV11-3; 14 bases are shared with TRBD2. Germline V gene lookup returns CDR1 SGHNT and CDR2 YENEEA. The CDR3 length is 15 residues. The V and J ends lost 5 bases and 6 bases, in that order; junction bases with no gene match: 6. Here the CDR3 reads CASSKGLAGVPEQYF. The CDR3 DNA sequence: TGTGCCAGCAGCAAGGGACTAGCGGGAGTACCCGAGCAGTACTTC.

This clone has just a few counts. The V and J genes are TRBV4-3 and TRBJ2-3; 8 nucleotides agree with TRBD2. From germline, CDR1 is LGHNA and CDR2 YSLEER. The CDR3 length is 19 residues. V shed 0 bases, J shed 3 bases, and the junction held 14 bases outside the gene matches. The CDR3: CASSQEAYSAGGGTDTQYF. In DNA, the CDR3 is TGCGCCAGCAGCCAAGAGGCATATAGTGCGGGAGGTGGGACAGATACGCAGTATTTT.

The chain recombines TRBV4-3 with TRBJ2-1; a possible D gene is TRBD2 (5 bases). In germline, CDR1 is LGHNA, CDR2 YSLEER. Trimming removed 4 bases from V and 2 bases from J, with 18 bases in between. The CDR3 totals 17 residues. The CDR3 DNA sequence: TGCGCCAGCAGCCGCGATCCGGGGTTCGGAACCTACAATGAGCAGTTCTTC. It is translated as CASSRDPGFGTYNEQFF.

This CDR3 is CASSTIQESSYNEQFF. CDR3 coding DNA: TGTGCCAGCAGCACTATACAGGAGAGCTCCTACAATGAGCAGTTCTTC. The chain carries TRBV5-6 and TRBJ2-1; D perhaps matches TRBD1 (5 bases). Germline V lookup: CDR1 SGHDT, CDR2 YYEEEE. Trimming took off 4 bases at V and 0 bases at J, with 14 bases between the two ends. This CDR3 region has 16 residues. Combining the CDR3 with reference TRBV5-6 and TRBJ2-1 gives the whole variable domain DAGVTQSPTHLIKTRGQQVTLRCSPKSGHDTVSWYQQALGQGPQFIFQYYEEEERQRGNFPDRFSGHQFPNYSSELNVNALLLGDSALYLCASSTIQESSYNEQFFGPGTRLTVL.

The chain has TRBV9 and TRBJ2-3; D unclear. Trimming pared 2 bases from V and 0 bases from J, leaving 7 bases between. The germline V gene encodes CDR1 SGDLS and CDR2 YYNGEE. There are 14 residues in the CDR3. The CDR3 loop reads CASSVSSSTDTQYF. CDR3 DNA sequence: TGTGCCAGCAGCGTTAGCTCTAGCACAGATACGCAGTATTTT.

The chain is built from TRBV28 and TRBJ2-1; D is unclear. This CDR3 has 12 residues. The germline gives CDR1 MDHEN, CDR2 SYDVKM. V lost 2 bases to trimming and J lost 12 bases, with 11 bases between them. The CDR3 region is CASSLVRLGQFF. CDR3 sequence (DNA): TGTGCCAGCAGTTTAGTACGACTTGGGCAGTTCTTC.

The chain links TRBV9 to TRBJ2-1, with D possibly being TRBD1 (6 bases). CDR3 length equals 13 residues. Germline assignment: CDR1 SGDLS and CDR2 YYNGEE. Trimming took off 5 bases at V and 8 bases at J, with 14 bases between the two ends. CDR3 nucleotides: TGTGCCAGCAGAGCAGGGGTTGGGGATGAGCAGTTCTTC. Amino acid sequence: CASRAGVGDEQFF.

This clone was counted once. This chain joins TRBV2 and TRBJ2-3; 8 bases match TRBD2. There are 15 residues in the CDR3. The germline V gene encodes CDR1 SNHLY and CDR2 FYNNEI. V was clipped by 6 bases and J by 0 bases; unmatched bases: 5. The CDR3 DNA reads TGTGCCAGCAGGAGTACTAGCGGCAGCACAGATACGCAGTATTTT. Translated, it gives CASRSTSGSTDTQYF.

This chain connects TRBV29-1 to TRBJ2-5; TRBD2 might be the D (5 bases). The CDR3 length is 12 residues. Germline-derived CDR1 and CDR2 are SQVTM and ANQGSEA. The V end was cut by 5 bases, the J end by 3 bases, with 10 bases between. The CDR3 spells CSVTGNEETQYF. CDR3 bases: TGCAGCGTTACGGGGAACGAAGAGACCCAGTACTTC.

The chain joins TRBV15 to TRBJ1-3; D uncertain. V lost 0 bases and J 3 bases, leaving 9 bases between the germline ends. Germline V gives CDR1 LNHNV, CDR2 YYDKDF (reference sequence). The CDR3 has 15 amino acids. CDR3 bases: TGTGCCACCAGCAGAGATGGAGGATTTGGAAACACCATATATTTT. This gives the protein CATSRDGGFGNTIYF.

This clone was observed once. The chain has TRBV9 and TRBJ2-5; D perhaps matches TRBD1 (5 bases). The length of the CDR3 is 15 residues. CDR1 is SGDLS, CDR2 YYNGEE, per germline. V shed 4 bases and J shed 2 bases, with 15 bases lying between them. CDR3 protein: CASSSTSGNQETQYF. Here the CDR3 DNA reads TGTGCCAGCAGCTCAACCTCAGGGAATCAAGAGACCCAGTACTTC. The entire variable domain, with the rest obtained from reference TRBV9 and TRBJ2-5, is as follows: DSGVTQTPKHLITATGQRVTLRCSPRSGDLSVYWYQQSLDQGLQFLIQYYNGEERAKGNILERFSAQQFPDLHSELNLSSLELGDSALYFCASSSTSGNQETQYFGPGTRLLVL.

The chain has TRBV28 and TRBJ1-6; TRBD1 matches at 7 bases. This CDR3 spans 15 amino acids. The V gene's germline CDR1 is MDHEN and CDR2 SYDVKM. The V gene end was trimmed by 2 bases and the J gene end by 8 bases; junction bases not matched to a gene: 6. The CDR3 reads CASSLQVRGYSPLHF. The CDR3 coding sequence is TGTGCCAGCAGTTTACAGGTCAGGGGGTATTCACCCCTCCACTTT.

This clone was counted a few times. The rearrangement uses TRBV3-1 (or the pseudogene TRBV3-2) and TRBJ2-1; TRBD2 might be the D (6 bases). The V gene's germline CDR1 is LGHDT and CDR2 YNNKEL (reference sequence). The CDR3 loop spans 16 amino acids. The V end was cut by 3 bases, the J end by 6 bases, with 18 bases between. The CDR3 DNA follows: TGTGCCAGCAGCCAGTCGCGGGGCGTGCTCCCCAATGAGCAGTTCTTC. This codes for CASSQSRGVLPNEQFF.

The chain joins TRBV6-2 or TRBV6-3 to TRBJ2-1; 7 bases are shared with TRBD1. The CDR3 spans 13 residues. V dropped 5 bases and J dropped 4; count of bases not matched to a gene: 2. Germline lookup yields CDR1 MNHEY and CDR2 SVGEGT. CDR3 sequence reads: CASSQQGYNEQFF. The CDR3 DNA follows: TGTGCCAGCAGTCAACAGGGGTACAATGAGCAGTTCTTC.

This chain uses TRBV5-4 with TRBJ2-3; D is possibly TRBD1 (6 bases). The CDR3 consists of 14 residues. CDR1 and CDR2 (germline): SGHNT, YYREEE (reference sequence). The V end was cut by 4 bases, the J end by 2 bases, with 11 bases between. The chain's CDR3 is CASSPQGNTDTQYF. DNA for the CDR3: TGTGCCAGCAGCCCGCAGGGGAACACAGATACGCAGTATTTT.

The chain joins TRBV19 to TRBJ1-5; D is unclear. Germline-derived CDR1 and CDR2 are LNHDA and SQIVND (reference sequence). This CDR3 is 14 amino acids long. V dropped 8 bases and J dropped 0 bases, with 11 bases sitting between them. CDR3: CASGPTSSNQPQHF. The CDR3 nucleotides are TGTGCCAGTGGCCCGACAAGTAGCAATCAGCCCCAGCATTTT.

At least ten counts were recorded for this clone. The rearrangement uses TRBV7-2 and TRBJ1-4; TRBD1 aligns across 7 bases. Germline lookup yields CDR1 SGHTA and CDR2 FQGNSA. Trimming cost V 5 bases and J 1 base; bases outside gene matches: 7. CDR3 length: 16 residues. The CDR3 bases are TGTGCCAGCAGCCCGACAGGGTGGGGAACTAATGAAAAACTGTTTTTT. As protein: CASSPTGWGTNEKLFF.

This chain joins TRBV28 and TRBJ2-7, with D perhaps matching TRBD2 (6 bases). The CDR3 contains 15 residues. Per the germline V gene, CDR1 is MDHEN and CDR2 is SYDVKM. V was pared by 8 bases and J by 2 bases, with 19 bases between. In nucleotides, the CDR3 is TGTGCCAGCGCACCTCCTGGGGGGTCAGCCTACGAGCAGTACTTC. Translation gives CASAPPGGSAYEQYF.

This clone was counted only a few times. The rearrangement joins TRBV10-3 to TRBJ1-5, with D perhaps matching TRBD1 (5 bases). V lost 3 bases and J lost 1, with 10 bases in between. The CDR3 runs 15 residues. CDR1 is ENHRY, CDR2 SYGVKD, per germline. The CDR3 reads CAISDGQGSNQPQHF. DNA for the CDR3: TGTGCCATCAGTGACGGTCAGGGCAGCAATCAGCCCCAGCATTTT.

In this sample, this clone turned up many times. The chain combines TRBV18 with TRBJ1-5; 7 nucleotides line up with TRBD1. The germline gives CDR1 KGHSH, CDR2 LQKENI. The CDR3 contains 15 residues. The junction had 4 bases not matched to a gene; V was cut back by 3 bases and J by 2 bases. DNA for the CDR3: TGTGCCAGCTCACCGGCCGGACAGGGCAATCAGCCCCAGCATTTT. The encoded protein is CASSPAGQGNQPQHF.

The gene calls are TRBV5-6 and TRBJ2-2; D is possibly TRBD2 (6 bases). The germline gives CDR1 SGHDT, CDR2 YYEEEE. The ends were cut back, 2 bases at V and 6 bases at J, with 8 bases in the middle. This CDR3 comprises 13 residues. For the CDR3, the DNA is TGTGCCAGCAGCTTTGGAGGGGCCGGGGAGCTGTTTTTT. Translating it yields CASSFGGAGELFF.

The chain recombines TRBV7-9 with TRBJ2-3; D unclear. Germline V gene lookup returns CDR1 SEHNR and CDR2 FQNEAQ (reference sequence). V dropped 1 base and J dropped 4 bases, with 9 bases sitting between them. The CDR3 consists of 14 residues. CDR3 residues: CASSLEATSDTQYF. Here the CDR3 DNA reads TGTGCCAGCAGCTTAGAAGCCACGTCAGATACGCAGTATTTT.

The genes are TRBV11-2 and TRBJ2-3; TRBD2 is a possible D gene (6 bases). CDR1 SGHAT and CDR2 FQNNGV come from the germline V gene. V was shortened by 7 bases and J by 1 base, with 9 bases between the two germline ends. CDR3 length: 13 residues. The chain's CDR3 is CASTPGGTDTQYF. The CDR3 coding sequence is TGTGCCAGCACCCCGGGAGGCACAGATACGCAGTATTTT.

The chain carries TRBV28 and TRBJ2-1; D is ambiguous. In germline, CDR1 is MDHEN, CDR2 SYDVKM. V dropped 4 bases and J dropped 10 bases, with 17 bases sitting between them. CDR3 length: 14 amino acids. As DNA, the CDR3 is TGTGCCAGCAGTTCCTCTGTCGGTTTCGGGGAGCAGTTCTTC. Amino acids: CASSSSVGFGEQFF. Drawing the rest from reference TRBV28 and TRBJ2-1, the complete variable domain is DVKVTQSSRYLVKRTGEKVFLECVQDMDHENMFWYRQDPGLGLRLIYFSYDVKMKEKGDIPEGYSVSREKKERFSLILESASTNQTSMYLCASSSSVGFGEQFFGPGTRLTVL.

Only a few counts were recorded for this clone. One junction end disagrees with the germline gene, perhaps due to a read error. The chain links TRBV27 to TRBJ2-7; the match to TRBD2 covers 7 bases. The germline V gene encodes CDR1 MNHEY and CDR2 SMNVEV (reference sequence). This CDR3 is built from 15 residues. CDR3 loop: CASSHTPGLTYEQYF. Written as DNA, the CDR3 is TGTGCCAGCAGTCACACGCCGGGACTAACCTACGAACAGTACTTC.

This chain joins TRBV7-9 and TRBJ1-1; 10 positions agree with TRBD1. The CDR3 spans 14 residues. V was pared by 6 bases and J by 5 bases, with 6 bases of the junction left unmatched. Germline lookup yields CDR1 SEHNR and CDR2 FQNEAQ (reference sequence). The DNA for the CDR3 is TGTGCCAGCAGTCGACAGGGGGCGCAAACTGAAGCTTTCTTT. Translated: CASSRQGAQTEAFF.

This clone has only a few counts. The rearrangement links TRBV28 to TRBJ2-7, with TRBD2 identical over 10 bases. V lost 1 base to trimming and J lost 2 bases; unmatched junction nucleotides: 5. The CDR3 spans 16 residues. The germline V gene encodes CDR1 MDHEN and CDR2 SYDVKM. CDR3 DNA sequence: TGTGCCAGCAGTTTATCGGCACTAGCGGGAACCTACGAGCAGTACTTC. Translating gives CASSLSALAGTYEQYF.

The chain combines TRBV6-5 with TRBJ1-6; TRBD1 aligns across 8 bases. Germline V gene lookup returns CDR1 MNHEY and CDR2 SVGAGI. The V and J ends lost 0 bases and 14 bases, in that order; junction bases with no gene match: 6. The length of the CDR3 is 14 residues. DNA for the CDR3: TGTGCCAGCAGTTACTCGGAGGACAGGGTGGCCCTCCACTTT. Translation: CASSYSEDRVALHF.

The chain links TRBV4-3 to TRBJ2-7; weak D call: TRBD1 (6 bases). In germline, CDR1 is LGHNA, CDR2 YSLEER. This CDR3 has 16 residues. Deletions cut 4 bases from V and 5 bases from J, with 21 bases between. CDR3 sequence (DNA): TGCGCCAGCAGCCGAAATTCAGGGGAACGGCGGAACGAGCAGTACTTC. Translation gives CASSRNSGERRNEQYF.

Worth noting for this clone: This sample includes further DNA sequences coding for the same CDR3. The chain couples TRBV28 to TRBJ2-7; 10 bases are shared with TRBD1. V lost 5 bases and J lost 7; bases outside the gene matches: 11. The germline CDR1 and CDR2 sequences are MDHEN and SYDVKM. The CDR3 is 15 amino acids. CDR3 loop: CASSLPTGGGYEQYF. In DNA, the CDR3 is TGTGCCAGCAGTCTCCCGACAGGGGGCGGCTATGAGCAGTACTTC. Filled out from reference TRBV28 and TRBJ2-7, the complete variable domain reads DVKVTQSSRYLVKRTGEKVFLECVQDMDHENMFWYRQDPGLGLRLIYFSYDVKMKEKGDIPEGYSVSREKKERFSLILESASTNQTSMYLCASSLPTGGGYEQYFGPGTRLTVT.

The rearrangement uses TRBV7-8 and TRBJ1-4, with a tentative D call TRBD1 (6 bases). The V end lost 2 bases, the J end lost 5 bases, and 12 bases lay between the germline ends. CDR3 size: 15 residues. In germline, CDR1 is SGHVS, CDR2 FQNEAQ. The CDR3 loop is CASSLRDTSNEKLFF. In nucleotides, the CDR3 is TGTGCCAGCAGCTTAAGGGACACAAGCAATGAAAAACTGTTTTTT.